Each of the 8 T cell receptor beta chains below was sequenced from the same sample in a study of blood T cell repertoires in COVID-19. The table came from immunoSEQ multiplex PCR; TCRdb's copy has only in-frame clones and leaves some out. The sample carries about 170,000 clones, 70% to 90% recorded once. Sequenced material: peripheral blood. The receptors were gathered from a woman older than 75 with COVID-19, enrolled during active disease.

This rearrangement joins TRBV5-8 to TRBJ2-5; a weak D match, TRBD2 (6 bases). The V end was cut by 5 bases, the J end by 5 bases, with 19 bases between. Looked up from germline, CDR1 is SGHTS and CDR2 is YDEGEE. The CDR3 covers 15 residues. In nucleotides, the CDR3 is TGTGCCAGCAGAACCGAGGGACTCCGGCGGGAGACCCAGTACTTC. Protein product: CASRTEGLRRETQYF.

This chain links TRBV27 with TRBJ1-5, with unresolved D. In germline, CDR1 is MNHEY, CDR2 SMNVEV (reference sequence). Trimming shortened V by 8 bases and J by 0 bases, and 8 bases separated the two germline ends. This CDR3 has 13 residues. CDR3 in amino acids: CASAVNSNQPQHF. The CDR3 bases are TGTGCCAGCGCGGTTAATAGCAATCAGCCCCAGCATTTT.

DNA of the CDR3: TGTGCCAGCAGCCCCGTTGTCTGGCTAGCCAAAAACATTCAGTACTTC. This gives the protein CASSPVVWLAKNIQYF. This chain links TRBV7-9 with TRBJ2-4; no reliable D call. Germline loops: CDR1 SEHNR, CDR2 FQNEAQ (reference sequence). This CDR3 spans 16 amino acids. V lost 5 bases and J 0 bases, leaving 14 bases between the germline ends.

The genes are TRBV4-2 and TRBJ2-1; 7 bases are a match to TRBD2. Germline-derived CDR1 and CDR2 are LGHNA and YNFKEQ. V trimming: 0 bases; J trimming: 7 bases; junction bases outside the gene matches: 12. The CDR3 is 17 amino acids. CDR3 sequence (DNA): TGTGCCAGCAGCCAAGACGTGCCTAGCGGATGGGGAAATGAGCAGTTCTTC. Translation gives CASSQDVPSGWGNEQFF.

The V call is TRBV28, the J call TRBJ2-3, with 7 bases aligning to TRBD2. The ends lost 2 bases at V and 4 bases at J; junction bases unmatched: 3. Germline CDR1 and CDR2: MDHEN and SYDVKM. This CDR3 comprises 14 residues. The CDR3 DNA sequence: TGTGCCAGCAGTTTAGCGGGAGTCGCAGATACGCAGTATTTT. Its protein is CASSLAGVADTQYF.

The chain joins TRBV5-1 to TRBJ1-1; D possibly corresponds to TRBD1 (6 bases). The germline V gene encodes CDR1 SGHRS and CDR2 YFSETQ. The CDR3 length is 14 residues. The V and J ends lost 3 bases and 4 bases respectively, with 13 bases between them. CDR3 region: CASSSTGLGTEAFF. The CDR3 region has the DNA TGCGCCAGCAGCTCTACAGGGTTGGGCACTGAAGCTTTCTTT.

The chain has TRBV5-1 and TRBJ2-5; D perhaps matches TRBD1 (5 bases). This CDR3 is built from 14 residues. V lost 0 bases and J lost 7, with 13 bases in between. CDR1 SGHRS and CDR2 YFSETQ come from the germline V gene. The CDR3 DNA is TGCGCCAGCAGCTTGGAGCAGGGTTTTGGGACCCAGTACTTC. Translating gives CASSLEQGFGTQYF.

This sequence joins TRBV7-9 and TRBJ1-2; D uncertain. The V end was cut by 5 bases, the J end by 8 bases, with 9 bases between. This CDR3 spans 11 amino acids. Germline V CDR1 and CDR2: SEHNR, FQNEAQ (reference sequence). CDR3 bases: TGTGCCAGCAGCCACGGAGGAGGCTACACCTTC. Its translation: CASSHGGGYTF.